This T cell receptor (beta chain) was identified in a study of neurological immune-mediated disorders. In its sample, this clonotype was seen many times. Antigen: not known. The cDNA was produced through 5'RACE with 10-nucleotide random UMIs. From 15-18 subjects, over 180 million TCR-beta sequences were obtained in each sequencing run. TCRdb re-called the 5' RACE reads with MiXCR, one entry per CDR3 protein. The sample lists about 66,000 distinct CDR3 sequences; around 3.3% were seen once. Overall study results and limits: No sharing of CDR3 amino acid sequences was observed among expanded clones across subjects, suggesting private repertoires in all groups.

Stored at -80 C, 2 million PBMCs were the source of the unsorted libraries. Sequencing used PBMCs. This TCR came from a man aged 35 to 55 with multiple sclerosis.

This CDR3 reads CSARRILAGNQETQYF. Written as DNA, the CDR3 is TGCAGTGCTAGAAGAATTCTAGCGGGGAACCAAGAGACCCAGTACTTC. The rearrangement uses TRBV20-1 and TRBJ2-5, with 9 bases lining up with TRBD2. Unmatched junction bases numbered 7, after V lost 2 bases and J lost 0 bases. CDR1 and CDR2 from the germline V gene are DFQATT and SNEGSKA (reference sequence). The CDR3 has 16 amino acids.